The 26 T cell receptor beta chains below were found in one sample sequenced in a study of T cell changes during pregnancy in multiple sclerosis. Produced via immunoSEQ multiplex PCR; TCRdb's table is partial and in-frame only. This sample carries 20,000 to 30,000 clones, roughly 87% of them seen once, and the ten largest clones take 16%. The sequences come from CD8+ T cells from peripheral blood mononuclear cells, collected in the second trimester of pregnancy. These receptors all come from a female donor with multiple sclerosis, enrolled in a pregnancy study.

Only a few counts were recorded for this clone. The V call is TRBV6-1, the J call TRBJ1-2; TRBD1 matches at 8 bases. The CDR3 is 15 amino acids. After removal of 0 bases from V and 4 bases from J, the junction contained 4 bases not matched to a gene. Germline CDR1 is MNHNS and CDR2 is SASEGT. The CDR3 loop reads CASSEAETGAYGYTF. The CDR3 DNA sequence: TGTGCCAGCAGTGAAGCGGAGACAGGGGCCTATGGCTACACCTTC.

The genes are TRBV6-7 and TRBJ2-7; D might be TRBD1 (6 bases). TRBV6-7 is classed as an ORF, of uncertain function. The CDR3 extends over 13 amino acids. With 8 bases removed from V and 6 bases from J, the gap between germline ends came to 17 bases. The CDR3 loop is CASEGTRVLEQYF. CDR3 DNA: TGTGCCAGCGAAGGGACAAGGGTCCTCGAGCAGTACTTC.

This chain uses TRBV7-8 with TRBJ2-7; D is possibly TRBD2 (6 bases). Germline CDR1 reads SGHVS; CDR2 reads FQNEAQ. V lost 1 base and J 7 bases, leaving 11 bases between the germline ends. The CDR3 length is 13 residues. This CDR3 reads CASSLGGEREQYF. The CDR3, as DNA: TGTGCCAGCAGCTTAGGGGGGGAGAGAGAGCAGTACTTC. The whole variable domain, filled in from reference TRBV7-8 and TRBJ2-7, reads GAGVSQSPRYKVAKRGQDVALRCDPISGHVSLFWYQQALGQGPEFLTYFQNEAQLDKSGLPSDRFFAERPEGSVSTLKIQRTQQEDSAVYLCASSLGGEREQYFGPGTRLTVT.

The CDR3 spells CASPRFGQKNTIYF. CDR3 coding DNA: TGCGCCAGCCCTCGATTCGGACAGAAAAACACCATATATTTT. The chain recombines TRBV23-1 with TRBJ1-3, with a weak D call TRBD1 (6 bases). TRBV23-1 is an open reading frame, and its role is uncertain. This CDR3 is built from 14 residues. V was cut by 8 bases and J by 6 bases, with 17 bases left in between.

This CDR3 reads CASSPGSSGSSKYF. The CDR3 DNA reads as TGTGCCAGCAGCCCAGGGTCTAGCGGGAGTTCGAAGTACTTC. The chain carries TRBV9 and TRBJ2-7; 10 bases agree with TRBD2. There are 14 residues in the CDR3. CDR1 is SGDLS and CDR2 is YYNGEE in the germline V gene. V trimming: 4 bases; J trimming: 11 bases; junction bases outside the gene matches: 12.

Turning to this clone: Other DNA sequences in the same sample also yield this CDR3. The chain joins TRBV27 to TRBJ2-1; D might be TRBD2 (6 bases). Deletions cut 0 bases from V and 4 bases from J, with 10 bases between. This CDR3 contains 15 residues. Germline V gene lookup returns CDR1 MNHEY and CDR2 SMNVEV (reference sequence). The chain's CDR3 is CASSLSRRGYNEQFF. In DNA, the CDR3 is TGTGCCAGCAGTTTATCAAGACGGGGGTACAATGAGCAGTTCTTC.

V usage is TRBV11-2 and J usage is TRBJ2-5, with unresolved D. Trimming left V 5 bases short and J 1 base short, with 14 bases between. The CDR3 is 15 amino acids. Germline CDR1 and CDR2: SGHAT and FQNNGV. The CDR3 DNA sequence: TGTGCCAGCAGCCGACAAGCCAACCGCCAAGAGACCCAGTACTTC. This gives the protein CASSRQANRQETQYF.

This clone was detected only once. CDR3 amino acids: CASRTAGGYTEAFF. In DNA form, the CDR3 reads TGCGCCAGCAGGACAGCGGGGGGTTACACTGAAGCTTTCTTT. V usage is TRBV4-3 and J usage is TRBJ1-1; a weak D match, TRBD1 (5 bases). Per germline, CDR1 LGHNA and CDR2 YSLEER. This CDR3 has 14 residues. With 6 bases removed from V and 3 bases from J, the gap between germline ends came to 14 bases.

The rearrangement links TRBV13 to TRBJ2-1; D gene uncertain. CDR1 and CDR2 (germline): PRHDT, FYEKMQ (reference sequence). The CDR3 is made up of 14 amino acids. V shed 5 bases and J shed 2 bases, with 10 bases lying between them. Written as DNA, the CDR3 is TGTGCCAGCAGCATTTCACCTACCTACAATGAGCAGTTCTTC. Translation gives CASSISPTYNEQFF. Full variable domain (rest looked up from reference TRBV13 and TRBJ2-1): AAGVIQSPRHLIKEKRETATLKCYPIPRHDTVYWYQQGPGQDPQFLISFYEKMQSDKGSIPDRFSAQQFSDYHSELNMSSLELGDSALYFCASSISPTYNEQFFGPGTRLTVL.

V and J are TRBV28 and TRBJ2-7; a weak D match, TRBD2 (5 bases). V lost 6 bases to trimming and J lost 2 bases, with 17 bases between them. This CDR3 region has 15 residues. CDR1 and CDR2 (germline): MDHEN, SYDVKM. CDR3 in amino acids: CASRRLSSAAYEQYF. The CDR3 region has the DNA TGTGCCAGCAGGAGATTGAGTAGCGCCGCCTACGAGCAGTACTTC.

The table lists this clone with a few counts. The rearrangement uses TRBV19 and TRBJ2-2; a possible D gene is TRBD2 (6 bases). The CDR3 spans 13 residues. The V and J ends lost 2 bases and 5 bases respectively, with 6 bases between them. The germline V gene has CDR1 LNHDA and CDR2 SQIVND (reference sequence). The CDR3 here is CASSILATGELFF. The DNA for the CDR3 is TGTGCCAGTAGTATACTAGCGACCGGGGAGCTGTTTTTT.

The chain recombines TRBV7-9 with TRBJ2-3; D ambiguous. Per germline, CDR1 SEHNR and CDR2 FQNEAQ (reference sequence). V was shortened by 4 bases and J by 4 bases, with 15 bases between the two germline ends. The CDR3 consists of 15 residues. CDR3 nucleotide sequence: TGTGCCAGCAGCTCCCCTGGCCGGGTGGCAGATACGCAGTATTTT. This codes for CASSSPGRVADTQYF. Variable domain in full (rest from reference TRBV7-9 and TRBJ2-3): DTGVSQNPRHKITKRGQNVTFRCDPISEHNRLYWYRQTLGQGPEFLTYFQNEAQLEKSRLLSDRFSAERPKGSFSTLEIQRTEQGDSAMYLCASSSPGRVADTQYFGPGTRLTVL.

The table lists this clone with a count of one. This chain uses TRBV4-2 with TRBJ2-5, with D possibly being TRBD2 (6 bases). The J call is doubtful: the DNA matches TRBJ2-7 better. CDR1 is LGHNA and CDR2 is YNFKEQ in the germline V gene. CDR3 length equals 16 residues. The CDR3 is CASSQEGASATYEQYF. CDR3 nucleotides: TGTGCCAGCAGCCAAGAAGGCGCTAGCGCAACCTACGAGCAGTACTTC.

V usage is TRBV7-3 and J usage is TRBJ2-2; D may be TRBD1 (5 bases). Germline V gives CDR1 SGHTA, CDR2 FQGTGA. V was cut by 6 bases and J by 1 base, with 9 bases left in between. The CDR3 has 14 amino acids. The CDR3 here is CASRTEWNTGELFF. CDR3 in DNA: TGTGCCAGCAGGACAGAGTGGAACACCGGGGAGCTGTTTTTT. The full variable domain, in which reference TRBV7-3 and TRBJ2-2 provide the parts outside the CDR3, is GAGVSQTPSNKVTEKGKYVELRCDPISGHTALYWYRQSLGQGPEFLIYFQGTGAADDSGLPNDRFFAVRPEGSVSTLKIQRTERGDSAVYLCASRTEWNTGELFFGEGSRLTVL.

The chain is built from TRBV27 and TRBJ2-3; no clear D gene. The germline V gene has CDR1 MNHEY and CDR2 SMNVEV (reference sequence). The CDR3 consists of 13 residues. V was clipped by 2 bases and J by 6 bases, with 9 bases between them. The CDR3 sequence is CASSLAHRDTQYF. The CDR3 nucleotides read TGTGCCAGCAGTTTAGCGCATCGGGATACGCAGTATTTT.

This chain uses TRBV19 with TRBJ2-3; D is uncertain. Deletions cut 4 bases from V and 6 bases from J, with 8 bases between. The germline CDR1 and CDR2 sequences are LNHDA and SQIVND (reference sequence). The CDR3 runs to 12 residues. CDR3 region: CASSRAWDTQYF. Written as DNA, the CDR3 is TGTGCCAGTAGTAGAGCCTGGGATACGCAGTATTTT.

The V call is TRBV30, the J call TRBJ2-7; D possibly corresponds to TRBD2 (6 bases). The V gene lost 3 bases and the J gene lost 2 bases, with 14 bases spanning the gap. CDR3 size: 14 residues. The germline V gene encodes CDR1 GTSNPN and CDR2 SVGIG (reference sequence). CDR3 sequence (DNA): TGTGCCTGGAGGCCGCGGGACGCAGCCTACGAGCAGTACTTC. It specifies CAWRPRDAAYEQYF.

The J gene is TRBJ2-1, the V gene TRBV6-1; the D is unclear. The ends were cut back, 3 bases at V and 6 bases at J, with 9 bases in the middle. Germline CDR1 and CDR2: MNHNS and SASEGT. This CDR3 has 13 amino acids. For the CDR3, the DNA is TGTGCCAGCAGTGAGATACCCGGCAATGAGCAGTTCTTC. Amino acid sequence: CASSEIPGNEQFF.

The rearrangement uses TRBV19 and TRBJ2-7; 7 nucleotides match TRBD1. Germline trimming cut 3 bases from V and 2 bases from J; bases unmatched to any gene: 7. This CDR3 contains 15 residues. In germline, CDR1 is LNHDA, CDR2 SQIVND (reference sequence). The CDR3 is CASSIEGARAYEQYF. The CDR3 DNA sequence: TGTGCCAGTAGTATTGAGGGGGCGCGGGCCTACGAGCAGTACTTC.

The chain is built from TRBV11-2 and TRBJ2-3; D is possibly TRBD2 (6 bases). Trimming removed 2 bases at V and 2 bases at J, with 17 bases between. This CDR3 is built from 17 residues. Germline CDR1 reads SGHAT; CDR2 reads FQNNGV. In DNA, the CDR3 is TGTGCCAGCAGCTTAAAAACGGGAGATGGGCCCACAGATACGCAGTATTTT. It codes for CASSLKTGDGPTDTQYF.

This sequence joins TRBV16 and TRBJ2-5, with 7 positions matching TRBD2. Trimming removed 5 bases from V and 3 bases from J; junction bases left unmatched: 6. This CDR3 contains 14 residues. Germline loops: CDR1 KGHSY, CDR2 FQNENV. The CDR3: CASSFRTRKETQYF. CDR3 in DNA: TGTGCCAGCAGCTTCAGGACTAGAAAAGAGACCCAGTACTTC.

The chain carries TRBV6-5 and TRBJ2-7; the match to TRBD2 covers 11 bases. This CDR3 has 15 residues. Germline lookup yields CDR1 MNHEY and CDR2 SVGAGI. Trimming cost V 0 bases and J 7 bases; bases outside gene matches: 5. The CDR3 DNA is TGTGCCAGCAGTTACTCGGGACTAGCGGCCTCAGAGCAGTACTTC. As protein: CASSYSGLAASEQYF.

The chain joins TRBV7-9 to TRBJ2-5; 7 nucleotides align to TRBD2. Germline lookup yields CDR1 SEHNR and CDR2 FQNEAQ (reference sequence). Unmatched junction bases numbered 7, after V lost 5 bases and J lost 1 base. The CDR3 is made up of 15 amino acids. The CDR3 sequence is CASSQEAGFQETQYF. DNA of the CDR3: TGTGCCAGCAGCCAAGAAGCGGGATTCCAAGAGACCCAGTACTTC.

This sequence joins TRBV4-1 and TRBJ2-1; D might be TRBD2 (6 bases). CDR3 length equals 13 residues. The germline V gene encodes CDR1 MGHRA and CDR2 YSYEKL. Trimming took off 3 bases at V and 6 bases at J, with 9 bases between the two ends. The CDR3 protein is CASSHLRGNEQFF. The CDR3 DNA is TGCGCCAGCAGCCATTTGCGGGGCAATGAGCAGTTCTTC.

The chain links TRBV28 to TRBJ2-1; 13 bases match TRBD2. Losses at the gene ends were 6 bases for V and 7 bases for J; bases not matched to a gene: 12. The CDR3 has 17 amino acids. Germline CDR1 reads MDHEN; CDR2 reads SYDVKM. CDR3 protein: CASSFRAGLAGRNEQFF. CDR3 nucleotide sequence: TGTGCCAGCAGCTTCAGGGCGGGACTAGCGGGAAGGAATGAGCAGTTCTTC. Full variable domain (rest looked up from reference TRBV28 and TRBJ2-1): DVKVTQSSRYLVKRTGEKVFLECVQDMDHENMFWYRQDPGLGLRLIYFSYDVKMKEKGDIPEGYSVSREKKERFSLILESASTNQTSMYLCASSFRAGLAGRNEQFFGPGTRLTVL.

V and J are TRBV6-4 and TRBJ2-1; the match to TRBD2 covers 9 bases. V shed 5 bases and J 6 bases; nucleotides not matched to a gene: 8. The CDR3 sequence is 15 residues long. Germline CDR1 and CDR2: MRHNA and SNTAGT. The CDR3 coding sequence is TGTGCCAGCAGTCCTGGGACTAGCACAGCCAATGAGCAGTTCTTC. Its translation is CASSPGTSTANEQFF.